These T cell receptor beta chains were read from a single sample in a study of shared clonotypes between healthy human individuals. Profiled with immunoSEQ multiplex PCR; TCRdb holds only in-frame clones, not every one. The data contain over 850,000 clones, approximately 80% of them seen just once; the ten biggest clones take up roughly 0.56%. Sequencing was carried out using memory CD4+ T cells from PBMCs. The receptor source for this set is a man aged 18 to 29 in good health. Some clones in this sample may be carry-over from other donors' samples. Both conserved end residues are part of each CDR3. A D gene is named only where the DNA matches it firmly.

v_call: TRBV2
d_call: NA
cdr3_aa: CASSEIVGVGEQYF

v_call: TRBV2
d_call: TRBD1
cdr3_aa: CASSEGRTGGMRYF

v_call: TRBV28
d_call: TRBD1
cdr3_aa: CASSRQGAYEQYF

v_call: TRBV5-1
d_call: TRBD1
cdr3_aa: CASSSRTGGWEQYF

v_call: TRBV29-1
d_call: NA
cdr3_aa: CSVVWDTQQETQYF

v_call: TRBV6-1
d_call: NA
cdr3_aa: CASSGGPASTDTQYF

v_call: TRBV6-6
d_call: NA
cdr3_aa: CASSRPGTLLEQYF

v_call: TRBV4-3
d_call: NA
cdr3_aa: CASSPRTASYEQFF

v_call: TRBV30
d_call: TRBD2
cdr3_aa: CAWSTHSGSSYNEQFF

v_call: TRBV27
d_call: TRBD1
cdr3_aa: CASTRGGLEKLFF

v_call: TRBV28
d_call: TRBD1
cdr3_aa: CASSLWTGGTKNIQYF

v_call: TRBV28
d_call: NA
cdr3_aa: CASSLVLGAGDGNTIYF

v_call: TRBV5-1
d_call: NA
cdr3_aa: CASSQGTYEQYF

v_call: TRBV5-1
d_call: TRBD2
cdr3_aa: CASSSGTSVVGTGELFF

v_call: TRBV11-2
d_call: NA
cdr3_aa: CASSPSTSFSDTQYF

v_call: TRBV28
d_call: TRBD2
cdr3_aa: CASWKAGGLMGGTQYF

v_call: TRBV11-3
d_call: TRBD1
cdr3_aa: CASSPGGTGTGELFF

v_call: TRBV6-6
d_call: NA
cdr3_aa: CASSHGGTSSYEQYF

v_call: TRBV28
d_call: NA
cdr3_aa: CASSSPGTHYEQYF

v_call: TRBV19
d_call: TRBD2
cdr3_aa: CASSIGSTSRADTQYF

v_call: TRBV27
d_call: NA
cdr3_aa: CASSFDHINQPQHF

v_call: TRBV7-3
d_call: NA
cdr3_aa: CASSLSWNTEAFF

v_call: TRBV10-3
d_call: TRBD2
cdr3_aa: CAISEWLAVPSSYNEQFF

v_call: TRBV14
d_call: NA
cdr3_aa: CASSQARDYEQYF

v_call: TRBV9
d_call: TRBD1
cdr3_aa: CASTDRGPGTGELFF

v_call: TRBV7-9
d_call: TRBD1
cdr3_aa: CASSSRGQSSYEQYF

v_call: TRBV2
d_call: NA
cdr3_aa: CASSEGRKGEKLFF

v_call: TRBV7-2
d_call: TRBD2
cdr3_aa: CASSLARGGLGHNEQFF

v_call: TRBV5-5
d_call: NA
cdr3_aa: CASSLGKPGGNTIYF

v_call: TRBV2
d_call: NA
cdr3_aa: CASRAVAAKNIQYF

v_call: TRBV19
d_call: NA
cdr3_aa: CASSMIGGSQYF

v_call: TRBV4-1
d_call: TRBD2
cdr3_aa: CASSQSLAGVAYEQYF

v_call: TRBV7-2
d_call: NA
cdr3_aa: CASTRSGSSGANVLTF

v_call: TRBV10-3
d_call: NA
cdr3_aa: CAIRGGGGKTGELFF

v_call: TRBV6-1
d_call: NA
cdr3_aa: CASSEAQGRGNQPQHF